The clone carrying this TCR beta chain appeared a few times. Its antigen is unidentified. The data originate from a study of T cells in localized non-small cell lung cancer. General study points: Longer overall survival was seen with higher T cell density measured in blood.

Assay: immunoSEQ multiplex PCR; the TCRdb copy retains only in-frame clones and omits some. The table shows approximately 80,000 clones, with 75% to 85% occurring only once. J was trimmed by 5 bases and V by 6 bases; bases with no gene match: 9. Germline assignment: CDR1 MDHEN and CDR2 SYDVKM. The CDR3 consists of 15 residues. The specimen was peripheral blood, collected before any cancer treatment. The chain carries TRBV28 and TRBJ2-1; TRBD2 agrees at 8 bases. This TCR was sampled from a female donor over 55 with stage I lung adenocarcinoma. The CDR3 DNA sequence: TGTGCCAGCAGCCGGCTAGCGGGTTGGGACAATGAGCAGTTCTTC. It specifies CASSRLAGWDNEQFF.